The entry below describes one T cell receptor (beta chain). The antigen is not known. The data belong to a study of T cell responses to AZD1222 COVID-19 vaccine. About the research overall: The analysis combined second doses at about 4 or about 12 weeks.

The V segment lost 5 bases and the J segment 6 bases; nucleotides outside the gene matches: 5. In germline, CDR1 is MNHEY, CDR2 SMNVEV (reference sequence). The CDR3 sequence is 14 residues long. Study results and caveats: Donors were largely white British and mainly female; clonal diversity was possibly underestimated. Along spike, vaccine-associated CD4 TCRs were found throughout, with dominance at 160-218 and 743-854.

Generated by immunoSEQ multiplex PCR, the TCRdb table keeps only in-frame clones and is missing some. The sample gives 150,000 or so clones, approximately 90% of which show up once; around 3% is in the top ten. The chain recombines TRBV27 with TRBJ2-7; 12 nucleotides agree with TRBD1. The sequenced sample was peripheral blood, obtained on day 0 of AZD1222 vaccination. This TCR came from an adult in good health. In DNA, the CDR3 is TGTGCCAGCAGTCTGGGGACAGGGGGCGCCGAGCAGTACTTC. Its translation is CASSLGTGGAEQYF.